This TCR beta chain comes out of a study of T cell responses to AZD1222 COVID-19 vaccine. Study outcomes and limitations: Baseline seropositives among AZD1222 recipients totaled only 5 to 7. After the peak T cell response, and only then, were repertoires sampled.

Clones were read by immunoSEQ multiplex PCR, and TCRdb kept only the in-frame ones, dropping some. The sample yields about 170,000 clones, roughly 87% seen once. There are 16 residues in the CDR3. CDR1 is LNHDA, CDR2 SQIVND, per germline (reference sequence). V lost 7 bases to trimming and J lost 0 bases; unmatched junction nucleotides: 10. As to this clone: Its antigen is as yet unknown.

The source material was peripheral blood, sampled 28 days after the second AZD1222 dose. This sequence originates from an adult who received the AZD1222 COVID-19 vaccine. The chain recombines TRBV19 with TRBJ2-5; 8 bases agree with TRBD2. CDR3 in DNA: TGTGCCAGTACCCCAGGGGTAGCGGGGTACCAAGAGACCCAGTACTTC. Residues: CASTPGVAGYQETQYF.